This is a list of T cell receptor beta chains from one sample in a study of chemoradiotherapy in HPV16-positive cancers. Measured with immunoSEQ multiplex PCR; TCRdb has only the in-frame clones, and not every one. Among about 35,000 clones, about 92% were seen once, and the ten largest hold under 4%. The specimen comprised blood, sampled from a patient who underwent chemoradiotherapy. Receptors were obtained from a human donor with HPV-associated anogenital cancer. Both conserved end residues are part of each CDR3.

TRBV11-2	TRBJ2-7	CASSDSRPYEQYF
TRBV7-2	TRBJ2-7	CASSPTSAGGLGEQYF
TRBV10-2	TRBJ2-7	CASRGQESYEQYF
TRBV2	TRBJ1-2	CASSLSRDRVAGYTF
TRBV4-1	TRBJ2-1	CASSQLFGEQFF
TRBV6-5	TRBJ1-1	CASTQGIGKAFF
TRBV5-4	TRBJ2-7	CASSLDTGLAGYEQYF
TRBV18	TRBJ2-5	CASSGTGQETQYF
TRBV7-6	TRBJ2-7	CASSYTPDYYEQYF
TRBV11-2	TRBJ1-2	CASSPGWGRGYTF
TRBV10-3	TRBJ2-3	CATRDLLGTDTQYF
TRBV6-1	TRBJ1-2	CASTTSDRGYGYTF
TRBV6-7	TRBJ1-5	CASRKAGTGPSEQPQHF
TRBV9	TRBJ2-5	CASSVAGGAVETQYF
TRBV10-3	TRBJ1-1	CAISEWGTEAFF
TRBV5-1	TRBJ2-3	CASSLKEPSTDTQYF
TRBV7-9	TRBJ1-1	CASSLAVGGDTEAFF
TRBV5-1	TRBJ2-1	CASSTLAGGPRSYNEQFF
TRBV18	TRBJ1-1	CASSPPVNTEAFF
TRBV6-1	TRBJ2-7	CASRSKGDYEQYF
TRBV2	TRBJ1-5	CASSETGGKPQHF
TRBV19	TRBJ2-1	CASSIGPLQRGSYNEQFF
TRBV11-1	TRBJ2-5	CASRDPGLVLETQYF
TRBV7-3	TRBJ1-6	CASSLSTGGSSPLHF
TRBV6-5	TRBJ1-1	CASSYSIRMNTEAFF
TRBV30	TRBJ2-7	CAWGTGPLREQYF
TRBV11-2	TRBJ2-7	CASRTRQGPTAEQYF
TRBV7-3	TRBJ1-1	CASSLSGTPNTEAFF
TRBV7-8	TRBJ2-5	CASSSAEETQYF
TRBV15	TRBJ1-1	CATSSGTGLMAFF
TRBV4-2	TRBJ2-7	CASSQGGNSYEQYF
TRBV5-1	TRBJ2-3	CASSLALAGSTDTQYF
TRBV19	TRBJ1-5	CASSPDMVQPQHF
TRBV7-2	TRBJ2-2	CASSYQPTGGAGELFF
TRBV7-9	TRBJ1-5	CASSPGGNQPQHF
TRBV13	TRBJ1-1	CASSPNRVSEAFF
TRBV30	TRBJ1-3	CAWKGVGNTIYF
TRBV15	TRBJ1-5	CATSRGNQPQHF
TRBV2	TRBJ2-1	CASERQGYNEQFF
TRBV7-7	TRBJ2-1	CASSYRLAGGNNEQFF
TRBV6-5	TRBJ1-1	CASINRGTWTEAFF